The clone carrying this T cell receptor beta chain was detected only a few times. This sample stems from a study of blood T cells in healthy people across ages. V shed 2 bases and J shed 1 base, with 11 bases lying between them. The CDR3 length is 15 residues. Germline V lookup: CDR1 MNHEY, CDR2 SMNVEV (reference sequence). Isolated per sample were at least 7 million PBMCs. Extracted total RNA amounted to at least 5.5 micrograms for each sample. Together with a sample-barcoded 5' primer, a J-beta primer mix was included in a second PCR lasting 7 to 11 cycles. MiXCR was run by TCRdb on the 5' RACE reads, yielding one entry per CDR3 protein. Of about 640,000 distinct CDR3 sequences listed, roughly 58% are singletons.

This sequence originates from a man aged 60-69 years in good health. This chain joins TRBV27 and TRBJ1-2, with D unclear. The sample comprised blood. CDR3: CASSLTPDGNYGYTF. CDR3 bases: TGTGCCAGCAGTTTAACCCCCGACGGTAACTATGGCTACACCTTC.